This TCR beta chain originates from a study of T cell repertoires in cytomegalovirus infection. About the research overall: Carrying CMV and the relevant HLA type showed in public TCR beta signatures. General observations from the study: Cumulative frequency (of public TCR beta family members) identified carriers of CMV plus the relevant HLA. HLA-C-restricted CMV clonotypes gave the most frequent clonotype in two of eight donors.

TCRdb called the reads again in MiXCR, with one record for every CDR3 protein. The sample shows 450,000 to 600,000 distinct CDR3 sequences, approximately 10% of them seen only once. The sample holds many counts of this clonotype. Its antigen is unidentified. The CDR3 covers 14 residues. The ends lost 3 bases at V and 8 bases at J; junction bases unmatched: 7. Germline V CDR1 and CDR2: MDHEN, SYDVKM. The chain couples TRBV28 to TRBJ2-1; 7 nucleotides match TRBD2. The clonotype was recovered from a human donor in good health (CMV status not recorded). Some clones in this sample may be carry-over from other donors' samples. Specimen: PBMCs. CDR3 DNA sequence: TGTGCCAGCAGTTTCGACGGGAGGAGCGATGAGCAGTTCTTC. It translates to CASSFDGRSDEQFF. The whole variable domain, remainder taken from reference TRBV28 and TRBJ2-1, is DVKVTQSSRYLVKRTGEKVFLECVQDMDHENMFWYRQDPGLGLRLIYFSYDVKMKEKGDIPEGYSVSREKKERFSLILESASTNQTSMYLCASSFDGRSDEQFFGPGTRLTVL.